This T cell receptor beta chain was found in a study of T cells in localized non-small cell lung cancer (dated by TCRdb to the early 2020s). Regarding the complete study: T cell repertoires of approximately 250 early-stage NSCLC patients were analyzed, with tumors being compared against uninvolved tumor-adjacent lungs. The cohort consisted of approximately 240 treatment-naive NSCLC patients whose localized lung tumors had been resected. Of the NSCLC patients, 129 were male and roughly 110 were female, and the mean age was approximately 66 years.

TCR beta CDR3 regions were sequenced from DNA using the immunoSEQ Assay. In the paper's pipeline: T cell density was computed as TCR beta template counts normalized to usable DNA estimated by amplifying housekeeping genes. Using the preseqR package, richness was estimated by extrapolating to 120,000 templates for tissue samples and 400,000 templates for PBMC samples. Clonality was defined by subtracting Pielou's evenness from one. Differential abundance testing on productive amino-acid clonotypes, with a minimum total count of 5 and an alpha of 0.1, was used to identify tissue-enriched TCRs. The Jaccard Index and the Morisita Overlap Index were used to quantify repertoire overlap between compartments. GLIPH clustered TCR beta CDR3s with public tetramer-defined viral CDR3s; viral motifs required at least three viral sequences plus V-gene enrichment. TCRdb mirrors the immuneACCESS table, restricted to in-frame sequences. Some clones are absent from its copies; in checked studies, under half trace to an unresolved V gene, and the reason for the others is unknown. The V and J calls and clone size were taken over from that table, and D and trimming were inferred from the DNA. The sample table records 23,000 or so clones; roughly nine tenths of these occur just once. Around 15% of the sample is held by the ten biggest clonotypes.

With respect to this clone: It lacks a known antigen. Base qualities are not recorded, but no much larger clone differs from it by a single base.

General study outcomes and caveats: A median of around 50 of the top 100 tumor clones were detected in paired uninvolved adjacent lung, and approximately 28 of these tumor clones were also found among the top 100 clones of the paired uninvolved adjacent lung. Because multi-region tumor sequencing was not done, intratumor heterogeneity could not be ruled out. Higher T cell density in blood was associated with longer overall survival, whereas higher clonality in adjacent lung was associated with shorter survival. Since the design was exploratory, TCR variables were selected using unadjusted p-values with no false-discovery rate correction. Uninvolved tumor-adjacent lung showed the highest T cell clonality, higher than tumor, which suggests more focused antigenic responses in the adjacent lung.

At diagnosis, peripheral blood, uninvolved tumor-adjacent lung and tumor were collected and were preserved as a mix of fresh-frozen and FFPE material. Blood samples were analyzed as peripheral blood mononuclear cells for TCR repertoire profiling. The germline V gene specifies SGHRS as CDR1 and YFSETQ as CDR2. Trimming at the junction amounts to 0 bases on V and 5 bases on J, and the germline ends lie 12 bases apart. The CDR3 spans 16 residues, from the cysteine through the phenylalanine. The DNA shown is the 48-base CDR3, in frame from base 1. The sequence links TRBV5-1 to TRBJ1-6; 6 matching bases give a weak D call of TRBD1. Material: peripheral blood, obtained before any cancer treatment. This receptor was obtained from a man between 35 and 75 years old with stage III squamous cell lung carcinoma. The CDR3 protein sequence reads: CASSLVGGTDNSPLHF. The DNA is as follows: TGCGCCAGCAGCTTGGTAGGGGGTACAGATAATTCACCCCTCCACTTT.